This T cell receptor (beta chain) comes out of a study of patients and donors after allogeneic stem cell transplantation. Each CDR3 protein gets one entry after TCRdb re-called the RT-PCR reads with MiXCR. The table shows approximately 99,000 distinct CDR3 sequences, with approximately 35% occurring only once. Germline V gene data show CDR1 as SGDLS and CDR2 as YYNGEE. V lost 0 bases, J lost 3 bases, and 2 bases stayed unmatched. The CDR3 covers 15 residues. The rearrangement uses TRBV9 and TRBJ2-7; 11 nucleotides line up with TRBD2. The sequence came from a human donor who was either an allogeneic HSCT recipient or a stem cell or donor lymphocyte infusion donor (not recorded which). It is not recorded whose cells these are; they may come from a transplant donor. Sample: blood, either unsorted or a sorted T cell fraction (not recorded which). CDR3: CASSVGLAGLYEQYF. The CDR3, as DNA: TGTGCCAGCAGCGTAGGACTAGCGGGGCTCTACGAGCAGTACTTC.